Presented here are 16 T cell receptor beta chains from one specimen sequenced in a study of T-cell memory formation after mild COVID-19. Each CDR3 protein is one row after TCRdb ran MiXCR on the 5' RACE reads. This sample carries a few hundred thousand distinct CDR3 sequences, about 16% of them seen once, and the ten largest clones take 22%. The specimen sequenced was PBMCs or a T cell subset sorted from them (not recorded which). Source of these receptors: a man younger than 35 who had mild COVID-19 (a few samples of this study predate the infection). Cell type and time point are not known.

This clonotype was found many times. The V gene is TRBV11-2, the J gene TRBJ2-5; either TRBD1 or TRBD2 may supply D (7 bases each). In germline, CDR1 is SGHAT, CDR2 FQNNGV. There are 15 residues in the CDR3. Trimming stripped 2 bases from V and 5 bases from J, with 15 bases between. The CDR3 nucleotides are TGTGCCAGCAGCTTACAGGGGGGGGCCTACGAGACCCAGTACTTC. This encodes CASSLQGGAYETQYF.

Only a few counts were recorded for this clonotype. The CDR3 bases are TGTGCCAGTAGACCCCCCGGCGGGGGAAACACTGAAGCTTTCTTT. Amino acid sequence: CASRPPGGGNTEAFF. The V gene is TRBV19, the J gene TRBJ1-1; D may be TRBD1 (5 bases). The CDR3 length is 15 residues. Germline assignment: CDR1 LNHDA and CDR2 SQIVND (reference sequence). With 6 bases removed from V and 2 bases from J, the gap between germline ends came to 16 bases.

The chain uses TRBV4-3 and TRBJ1-2; D remains ambiguous. Trimming removed 0 bases from V and 1 base from J, with 9 bases in between. This CDR3 has 15 amino acids. CDR1 is LGHNA and CDR2 is YSLEER in the germline V gene. CDR3: CASSQDSGGNYGYTF. The CDR3 nucleotides read TGCGCCAGCAGCCAAGATAGCGGTGGTAACTATGGCTACACCTTC.

This clonotype was seen a few times. The chain employs TRBV5-5 and TRBJ2-1; D is uncertain. CDR1 and CDR2 (germline): SGHKS, YYEKEE (reference sequence). The length of the CDR3 is 11 residues. V was cut by 2 bases and J by 8 bases, with 5 bases left in between. CDR3 nucleotide sequence: TGTGCCAGCAGCTTTACCTATGAGCAGTTCTTC. As protein: CASSFTYEQFF.

The chain recombines TRBV20-1 with TRBJ2-1; maybe TRBD2 (6 bases). The CDR3 runs 13 residues. Germline CDR1 is DFQATT and CDR2 is SNEGSKA (reference sequence). The germline V and J ends were trimmed by 0 bases and 6 bases, with 9 bases remaining between them. The CDR3 is CSARDRRGNEQFF. The CDR3 nucleotides read TGCAGTGCTAGAGATAGGCGGGGCAATGAGCAGTTCTTC.

The chain is built from TRBV5-1 and TRBJ2-3; 8 bases are shared with TRBD1. CDR3 length: 15 amino acids. Germline loops: CDR1 SGHRS, CDR2 YFSETQ. Trimming cost V 3 bases and J 2 bases; bases outside gene matches: 5. CDR3 in amino acids: CASSWTGQFTDTQYF. CDR3 bases: TGCGCCAGCAGCTGGACAGGGCAGTTCACAGATACGCAGTATTTT.

This clonotype turned up a few times. The CDR3 is CASRLTGGNGYTF. The CDR3 DNA is TGTGCCAGCAGGTTAACAGGGGGCAATGGCTACACCTTC. The rearrangement uses TRBV27 and TRBJ1-2; 9 bases match TRBD1. Germline V gene lookup returns CDR1 MNHEY and CDR2 SMNVEV (reference sequence). The CDR3 is made up of 13 amino acids. Trimming took 6 bases from V and 6 from J; bases not matched to a gene: 5.

This chain joins TRBV10-3 and TRBJ2-1; 8 positions match TRBD2. V was pared by 10 bases and J by 6 bases, with 11 bases of the junction left unmatched. Germline V gene lookup returns CDR1 ENHRY and CDR2 SYGVKD. CDR3 length: 14 residues. The CDR3 nucleotides read TGTGCCACGGGGCCCGCGGGGGGATTCAATGAGCAGTTCTTC. It encodes CATGPAGGFNEQFF.

This clonotype showed up just a few times. The chain carries TRBV4-1 and TRBJ2-7, with a possible D match to TRBD2 (6 bases). The CDR3 runs 13 residues. Looked up from germline, CDR1 is MGHRA and CDR2 is YSYEKL. Trimming stripped 4 bases from V and 7 bases from J, with 14 bases between. The CDR3 DNA follows: TGCGCCAGCAGCCTGGGGTCGGGGGAAGAGCAGTACGTC. Translation gives CASSLGSGEEQYV.

The chain links TRBV4-1 to TRBJ2-5; 10 bases fit TRBD1. The CDR3 is 14 amino acids. Germline-derived CDR1 and CDR2 are MGHRA and YSYEKL. V was clipped by 5 bases and J by 5 bases; unmatched bases: 5. The CDR3 nucleotides are TGCGCCAGCAGCGCCCGACAGGGGGCCGAGACCCAGTACTTC. Protein: CASSARQGAETQYF.

Turning to this clonotype: One end of the junction is discordant with germline, which a read error may explain. The chain carries TRBV7-2 and TRBJ2-6; D not resolved. The CDR3 has 14 residues. CDR1 is SGHTA, CDR2 FQGNSA, per germline. Here the CDR3 DNA reads TGTGCCATGAGCTCGAGCCCTGGGTCCAACGTCCTGACTTTC. This gives the protein CAMSSSPGSNVLTF.

The table lists this clonotype with a few counts. The genes are TRBV4-1 and TRBJ2-2, with D uncertain. Germline V lookup: CDR1 MGHRA, CDR2 YSYEKL. Trimming left V 1 base short and J 1 base short, with 7 bases between. CDR3 length equals 15 residues. CDR3 nucleotide sequence: TGCGCCAGCAGCCAAGGTCGAGTGAACACCGGGGAGCTGTTTTTT. Encoded protein: CASSQGRVNTGELFF.

This clonotype showed up just a few times. This chain connects TRBV6-2 or TRBV6-3 to TRBJ2-7, with TRBD2 identical over 7 bases. The trim removed 11 bases at V and 5 bases at J, leaving 15 bases unmatched. The CDR3 spans 14 residues. The V gene's germline CDR1 is MNHEY and CDR2 SVGEGT. The CDR3 reads CAGAGLPGVHEQYF. In nucleotides, the CDR3 is TGTGCCGGAGCGGGACTCCCGGGGGTCCACGAGCAGTACTTC.

This clonotype was detected only a few times. CDR3 protein: CASSLGGTPQHF. In nucleotides, the CDR3 is TGTGCCAGCAGCCTTGGAGGGACGCCCCAGCATTTT. The rearrangement uses TRBV6-6 and TRBJ1-5, with D maybe TRBD1 (5 bases). CDR3 length: 12 amino acids. Germline assignment: CDR1 MNHNY and CDR2 SVGAGI (reference sequence). V was cut by 6 bases and J by 9 bases, with 12 bases left in between.

The rearrangement links TRBV12-3 or TRBV12-4 to TRBJ2-7; a possible D gene is TRBD2 (6 bases). V shed 4 bases and J shed 2 bases, with 15 bases lying between them. The CDR3 contains 15 residues. The CDR3 reads CASSWTGTPTYEQYF. The CDR3 DNA reads as TGTGCCAGCAGTTGGACCGGGACTCCGACCTACGAGCAGTACTTC.

As DNA, the CDR3 is TGTGCCAGCAAAGTAGCGGGGATTCAAGAGACCCAGTACTTC. Residues: CASKVAGIQETQYF. This rearrangement joins TRBV12-3 or TRBV12-4 to TRBJ2-5; 8 nucleotides match TRBD2. The CDR3 contains 14 residues. With 7 bases clipped from V and 2 bases from J, the junction kept 6 bases outside the gene matches.